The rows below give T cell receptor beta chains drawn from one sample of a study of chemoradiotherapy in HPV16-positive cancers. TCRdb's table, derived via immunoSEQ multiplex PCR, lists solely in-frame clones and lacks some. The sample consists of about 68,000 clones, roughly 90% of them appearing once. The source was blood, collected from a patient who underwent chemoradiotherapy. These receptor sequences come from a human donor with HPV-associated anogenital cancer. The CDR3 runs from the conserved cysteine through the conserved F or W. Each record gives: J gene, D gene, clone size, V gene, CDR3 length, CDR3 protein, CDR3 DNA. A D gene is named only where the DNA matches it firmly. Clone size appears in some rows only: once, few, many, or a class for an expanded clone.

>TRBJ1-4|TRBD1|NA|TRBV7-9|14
CASSSGTANEKLFF
TGTGCCAGCAGCTCCGGGACAGCGAATGAAAAACTGTTTTTT
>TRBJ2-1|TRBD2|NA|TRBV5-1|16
CASSLTLAGVYNEQFF
TGCGCCAGCAGCTTGACACTAGCGGGAGTCTACAATGAGCAGTTCTTC
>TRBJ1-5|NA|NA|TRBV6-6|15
CASSWLPGSNQPQHF
TGTGCCAGCAGTTGGCTTCCAGGCAGCAATCAGCCCCAGCATTTT
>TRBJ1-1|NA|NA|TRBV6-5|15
CASSLRTGETLEAFF
TGTGCCAGCAGTTTACGTACGGGTGAGACCCTCGAAGCTTTCTTT
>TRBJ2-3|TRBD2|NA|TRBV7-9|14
CASSLSGGTDTQYF
TGTGCCAGCAGCTTAAGCGGGGGCACAGATACGCAGTATTTT
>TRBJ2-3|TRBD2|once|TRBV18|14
CASSSTSGGDTQYF
TGTGCCAGCTCATCGACTAGCGGGGGAGATACGCAGTATTTT
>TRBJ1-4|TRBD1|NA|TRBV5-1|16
CASSLQGALESEKLFF
TGCGCCAGCAGCTTACAGGGGGCCCTGGAGTCCGAAAAACTGTTTTTT
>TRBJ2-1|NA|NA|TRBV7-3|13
CASSLTRIGEQFF
TGTGCCAGCAGCTTGACTAGGATTGGGGAGCAGTTCTTC
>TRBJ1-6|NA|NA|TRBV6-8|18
CASTATQGVTFSNSPLHF
TGTGCCAGCACCGCTACCCAGGGAGTGACCTTTAGTAATTCACCCCTCCACTTT
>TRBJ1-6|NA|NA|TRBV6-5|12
CASSYRASPLHF
TGTGCCAGCAGTTACAGGGCCTCACCCCTCCACTTT
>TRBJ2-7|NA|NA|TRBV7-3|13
CASSLGDGYEQYF
TGTGCCAGCAGCTTAGGGGACGGCTACGAGCAGTACTTC
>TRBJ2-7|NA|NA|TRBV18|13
CASSPKGPYEQYF
TGTGCCAGCTCACCCAAGGGGCCCTACGAGCAGTACTTC
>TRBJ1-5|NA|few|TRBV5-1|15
CASSLEGQRNQPQHF
TGCGCCAGCAGCTTAGAAGGACAGAGAAATCAGCCCCAGCATTTT
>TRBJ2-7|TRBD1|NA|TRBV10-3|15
CATFSGQGRSYEQYF
TGTGCCACCTTTTCCGGACAGGGGCGCTCCTACGAGCAGTACTTC
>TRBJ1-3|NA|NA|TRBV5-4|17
CASSLPGRDPARNTIYF
TGTGCCAGCAGCTTGCCTGGACGGGATCCGGCTCGAAACACCATATATTTT
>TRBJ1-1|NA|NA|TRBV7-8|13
CASSLWANTEAFF
TGTGCCAGCAGCTTATGGGCGAACACTGAAGCTTTCTTT
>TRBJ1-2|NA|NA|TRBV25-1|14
CASSGVIPFYGYTF
TGTGCCAGCAGCGGGGTCATTCCATTCTATGGCTACACCTTC